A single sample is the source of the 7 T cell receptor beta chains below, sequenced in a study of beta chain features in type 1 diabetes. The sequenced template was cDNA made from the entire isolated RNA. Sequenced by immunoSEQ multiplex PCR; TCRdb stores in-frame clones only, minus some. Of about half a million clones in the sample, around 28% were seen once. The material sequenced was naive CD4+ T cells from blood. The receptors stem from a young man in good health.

CDR3 sequence reads: CASSLDGFRETQYF. Here the CDR3 DNA reads TGTGCCAGCAGCTTGGACGGTTTCAGGGAGACCCAGTACTTC. The chain recombines TRBV5-4 with TRBJ2-5; no clear D. The CDR3 has 14 residues. V was shortened by 0 bases and J by 5 bases, with 11 bases between the two germline ends. In germline, CDR1 is SGHNT, CDR2 YYREEE (reference sequence).

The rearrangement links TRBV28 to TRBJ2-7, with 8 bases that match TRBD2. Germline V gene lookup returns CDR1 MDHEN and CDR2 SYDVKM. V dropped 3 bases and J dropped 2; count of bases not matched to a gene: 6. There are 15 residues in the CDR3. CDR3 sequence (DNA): TGTGCCAGCAGTTTTTCAGCGGGAGCACCCTACGAGCAGTACTTC. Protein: CASSFSAGAPYEQYF.

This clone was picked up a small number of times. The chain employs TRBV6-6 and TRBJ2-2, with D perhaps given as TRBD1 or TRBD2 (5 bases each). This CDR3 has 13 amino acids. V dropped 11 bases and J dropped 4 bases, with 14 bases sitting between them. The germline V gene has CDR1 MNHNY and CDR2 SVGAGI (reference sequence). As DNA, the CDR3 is TGTGCCTCCTACGGGGCGGGCACCGGGGAGCTGTTTTTT. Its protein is CASYGAGTGELFF.

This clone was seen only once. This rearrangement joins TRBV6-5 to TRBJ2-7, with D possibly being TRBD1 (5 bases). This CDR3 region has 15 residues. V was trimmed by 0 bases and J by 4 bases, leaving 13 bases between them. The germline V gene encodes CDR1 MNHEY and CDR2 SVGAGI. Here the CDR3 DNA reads TGTGCCAGCAGTTACTCAGGCAGGGTTGGGTACGAGCAGTACTTC. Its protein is CASSYSGRVGYEQYF.

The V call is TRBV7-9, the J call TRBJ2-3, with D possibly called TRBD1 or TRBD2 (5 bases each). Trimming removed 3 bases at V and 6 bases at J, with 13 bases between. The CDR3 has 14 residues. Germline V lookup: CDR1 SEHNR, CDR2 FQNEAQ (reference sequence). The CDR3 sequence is CASSFWGRGDTQYF. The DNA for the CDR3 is TGTGCCAGCAGCTTCTGGGGGAGAGGGGATACGCAGTATTTT.

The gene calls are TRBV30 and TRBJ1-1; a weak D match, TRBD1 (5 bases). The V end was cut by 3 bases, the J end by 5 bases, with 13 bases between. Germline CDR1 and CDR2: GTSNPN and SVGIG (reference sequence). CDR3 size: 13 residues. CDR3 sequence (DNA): TGTGCCTGGAGGAGGGGAGTATTTACTGAAGCTTTCTTT. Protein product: CAWRRGVFTEAFF.

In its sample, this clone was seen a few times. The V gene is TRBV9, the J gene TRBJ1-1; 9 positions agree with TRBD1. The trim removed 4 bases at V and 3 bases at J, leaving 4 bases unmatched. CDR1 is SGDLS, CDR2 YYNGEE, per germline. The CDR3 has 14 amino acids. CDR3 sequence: CASSFDRGDTEAFF. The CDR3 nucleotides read TGTGCCAGCAGCTTCGACAGGGGGGACACTGAAGCTTTCTTT.